The 8 T cell receptor beta chains listed next were all sequenced from one sample in a study of OX40 agonist ivuxolimab in advanced cancers. Clones were sequenced by immunoSEQ multiplex PCR, and TCRdb holds only the in-frame ones, with some missing. There are roughly 66,000 clones in the sample; about four fifths occur only once, and under 2.5% lies in the top ten. Source: CD4+ or CD8+ T cells sorted from blood, taken in a trial of the OX40 agonist ivuxolimab. The receptors were gathered from an adult with an advanced solid tumor such as melanoma, head and neck, liver or kidney cancer.

Concerning this clone: At one of its ends the junction is not consistent with the germline gene, which may arise from a read error. V is TRBV29-1 and J is TRBJ2-1, with 9 bases lining up with TRBD1. The CDR3 extends over 15 amino acids. Germline V gene data show CDR1 as SQVTM and CDR2 as ANQGSEA. CDR3 nucleotides: TGCAGCGTCGAAGGGGTTGGGACAGGGTACAATGAGCAGTTCTTC. Translation: CSVEGVGTGYNEQFF.

The chain links TRBV7-2 to TRBJ2-1; 8 bases align to TRBD2. Germline V gives CDR1 SGHTA, CDR2 FQGNSA. The CDR3 contains 13 residues. The J segment lost 10 bases and the V segment lost 2 bases, leaving 4 bases of the junction unmatched. The CDR3: CASSLTSGYEQFF. The CDR3 nucleotides are TGTGCCAGCAGCTTAACTAGCGGATACGAGCAGTTCTTC.

The rearrangement links TRBV4-2 to TRBJ1-1; D is ambiguous. The germline V and J ends were trimmed by 0 bases and 5 bases, with 16 bases remaining between them. Germline V lookup: CDR1 LGHNA, CDR2 YNFKEQ. CDR3 length: 16 residues. The CDR3 nucleotides read TGTGCCAGCAGCCAAGATCTAAGCAAAATTGGGACTGAAGCTTTCTTT. It specifies CASSQDLSKIGTEAFF.

This clone was observed once. Here the CDR3 reads CASSLDLARGEQFF. The CDR3 region has the DNA TGTGCCAGCAGCTTAGACCTAGCGCGAGGTGAGCAGTTCTTC. The genes are TRBV11-3 and TRBJ2-1; a possible D gene is TRBD2 (6 bases). The CDR3 extends over 14 amino acids. V dropped 0 bases and J dropped 9 bases, with 12 bases sitting between them. Germline loops: CDR1 SGHNT, CDR2 YENEEA.

Here the CDR3 reads CASGDILAGRLTDTGELFF. The CDR3 bases are TGTGCCAGCGGTGACATACTAGCGGGAAGGTTAACGGACACCGGGGAGCTGTTTTTT. The chain carries TRBV7-2 and TRBJ2-2; TRBD2 aligns across 10 bases. This CDR3 has 19 amino acids. J was trimmed by 3 bases and V by 8 bases; bases with no gene match: 18. Per germline, CDR1 SGHTA and CDR2 FQGNSA.

The genes are TRBV5-6 and TRBJ1-2; tentative D call: TRBD1 (5 bases). Germline lookup yields CDR1 SGHDT and CDR2 YYEEEE. Trimming pared 6 bases from V and 2 bases from J, leaving 14 bases between. This CDR3 contains 14 residues. The CDR3 region is CASNRRGSNYGYTF. CDR3 in DNA: TGTGCCAGCAACAGACGGGGGTCGAACTATGGCTACACCTTC.

This clone has just a few counts. The chain joins TRBV2 to TRBJ1-1; the D is unclear. The V gene lost 6 bases and the J gene lost 2 bases, with 13 bases spanning the gap. The CDR3 runs 14 residues. Germline CDR1 and CDR2: SNHLY and FYNNEI. The CDR3 loop is CASRFLDVNTEAFF. The CDR3 nucleotides are TGTGCCAGCAGATTCCTTGACGTTAACACTGAAGCTTTCTTT.

The chain is built from TRBV6-5 and TRBJ2-5; D could derive from TRBD1 or TRBD2 (5 bases each). The V gene's germline CDR1 is MNHEY and CDR2 SVGAGI. V was clipped by 0 bases and J by 9 bases, with 17 bases between them. CDR3 length equals 15 residues. CDR3 loop: CASSYSGTGRSAQYF. The CDR3 DNA reads TGTGCCAGCAGTTACTCAGGGACCGGAAGGTCGGCCCAGTACTTC.